These 23 T cell receptor beta chains came from one sample sequenced in a study of T-cell reconstitution after alpha-beta-depleted transplantation in children. Molecular barcoding with unique molecular identifiers was used for the TCRbeta library. TCRdb re-derived calls from the PCR reads in MiXCR, one entry per CDR3 protein. The table lists some 390,000 distinct CDR3 sequences, roughly 21% of them singletons, with around 4% in the top ten. The source material was PBMCs from the stem cell graft donor, sampled from the stem cell graft. Receptor source: a human donor who donated a stem cell graft to a child with acute myeloid leukemia.

This clonotype was found a few times. This chain connects TRBV15 to TRBJ2-2; D is unclear. Germline lookup yields CDR1 LNHNV and CDR2 YYDKDF (reference sequence). Trimming removed 8 bases at V and 6 bases at J, with 4 bases between. CDR3 length equals 10 residues. The CDR3 DNA sequence: TGTGCCACCTCCGCCGGGGAGCTGTTTTTT. It encodes CATSAGELFF. Using reference TRBV15 and TRBJ2-2 for the parts outside the CDR3, the full variable domain is DAMVIQNPRYQVTQFGKPVTLSCSQTLNHNVMYWYQQKSSQAPKLLFHYYDKDFNNEADTPDNFQSRRPNTSFCFLDIRSPGLGDTAMYLCATSAGELFFGEGSRLTVL.

This clonotype was seen a few times. The chain recombines TRBV11-1 with TRBJ2-7; D may be TRBD1 or TRBD2 (6 bases each). Looked up from germline, CDR1 is SGHAT and CDR2 is FQDESV (reference sequence). Trimming took off 0 bases at V and 1 base at J, with 19 bases between the two ends. This CDR3 comprises 18 residues. CDR3 amino acids: CASSLAASRGLGSYEQYF. The CDR3 nucleotides read TGTGCCAGCAGCTTAGCGGCTAGTCGGGGGCTAGGATCCTACGAGCAGTACTTC.

This clonotype was observed a single time. The rearrangement uses TRBV28 and TRBJ2-5; 8 bases map to TRBD1. V shed 6 bases and J 5 bases; nucleotides not matched to a gene: 23. CDR1 and CDR2 (germline): MDHEN, SYDVKM. The CDR3 covers 19 residues. The CDR3 is CASSSRRYTGTGFGETQYF. CDR3 coding DNA: TGTGCCAGCAGCTCTAGGCGATATACCGGGACAGGCTTCGGGGAGACCCAGTACTTC. Looking up the rest from reference TRBV28 and TRBJ2-5 gives the full variable domain: DVKVTQSSRYLVKRTGEKVFLECVQDMDHENMFWYRQDPGLGLRLIYFSYDVKMKEKGDIPEGYSVSREKKERFSLILESASTNQTSMYLCASSSRRYTGTGFGETQYFGPGTRLLVL.

The V gene is TRBV4-3, the J gene TRBJ2-1, with 14 positions matching TRBD2. Germline assignment: CDR1 LGHNA and CDR2 YSLEER. The CDR3 sequence is 16 residues long. Losses at the gene ends were 4 bases for V and 7 bases for J; bases not matched to a gene: 6. The CDR3 bases are TGCGCCAGCAGCCCCGGACTAGCGGGAGGCGGGAATGAGCAGTTCTTC. Translated: CASSPGLAGGGNEQFF.

This clonotype was seen ten or more times. The chain couples TRBV5-1 to TRBJ2-7; 10 bases align to TRBD1. Germline CDR1 SGHRS, CDR2 YFSETQ. CDR3 length: 14 residues. J gave up 7 bases and V 5 bases, and 9 bases lay outside the gene matches. The CDR3 here is CASRTDRGDEEQYF. The DNA of the CDR3 is TGCGCCAGCAGAACGGACAGGGGGGACGAGGAGCAGTACTTC. The full variable domain, in which reference TRBV5-1 and TRBJ2-7 provide the parts outside the CDR3, is KAGVTQTPRYLIKTRGQQVTLSCSPISGHRSVSWYQQTPGQGLQFLFEYFSETQRNKGNFPGRFSGRQFSNSRSEMNVSTLELGDSALYLCASRTDRGDEEQYFGPGTRLTVT.

The rearrangement uses TRBV7-3 and TRBJ2-1, with D maybe TRBD2 (6 bases). The CDR3 is 15 amino acids. CDR1 and CDR2 from the germline V gene are SGHTA and FQGTGA. V was clipped by 4 bases and J by 3 bases, with 13 bases between them. The CDR3 region has the DNA TGTGCCAGCAGCTCCCCGGGAGCGGGCTACAATGAGCAGTTCTTC. Translation gives CASSSPGAGYNEQFF.

This sequence joins TRBV12-3 or TRBV12-4 and TRBJ2-7, with D perhaps matching TRBD1 or TRBD2 (5 bases each). This CDR3 spans 16 amino acids. Trimming pared 2 bases from V and 7 bases from J, leaving 21 bases between. DNA for the CDR3: TGTGCCAGCAGTTTACGCCGGGACGTCGGACTTAAGGAGCAGTACTTC. Protein: CASSLRRDVGLKEQYF.

The chain combines TRBV4-3 with TRBJ2-7; the D is unclear. Germline CDR1 and CDR2: LGHNA and YSLEER. With 0 bases removed from V and 5 bases from J, the gap between germline ends came to 20 bases. This CDR3 is built from 17 residues. CDR3 sequence: CASSQDVSAVGRDEQYF. CDR3 sequence (DNA): TGCGCCAGCAGCCAAGATGTGTCGGCTGTCGGGCGCGACGAGCAGTACTTC.

This clonotype appeared many times. The chain is built from TRBV29-1 and TRBJ1-1; a possible D gene is TRBD1 (6 bases). The CDR3 totals 14 residues. Germline-derived CDR1 and CDR2 are SQVTM and ANQGSEA. V shed 4 bases and J shed 0 bases, with 12 bases lying between them. CDR3 sequence: CSVGGGGVNTEAFF. In nucleotides, the CDR3 is TGCAGCGTTGGAGGGGGAGGAGTGAACACTGAAGCTTTCTTT.

This clonotype was found once. The chain uses TRBV6-1 and TRBJ1-3; 8 bases line up with TRBD1. V shed 6 bases and J 2 bases; nucleotides not matched to a gene: 6. The CDR3 runs to 15 residues. CDR1 is MNHNS, CDR2 SASEGT, per germline. The chain's CDR3 is CASSRGQVAGNTIYF. CDR3 DNA: TGTGCCAGCAGCCGGGGACAGGTGGCTGGAAACACCATATATTTT.

This clonotype was detected a few times. This rearrangement joins TRBV10-2 to TRBJ2-7; 8 positions match TRBD2. The ends lost 0 bases at V and 0 bases at J; junction bases unmatched: 7. The CDR3 has 17 amino acids. Germline V gene sequence: CDR1 WSHSY, CDR2 SAAADI. The CDR3 spells CASSESRGASSSYEQYF. DNA of the CDR3: TGCGCCAGCAGTGAGTCGCGGGGGGCCTCTAGCTCCTACGAGCAGTACTTC.

The chain joins TRBV2 to TRBJ2-5, with 11 bases aligning to TRBD2. CDR1 is SNHLY and CDR2 is FYNNEI in the germline V gene. The CDR3 has 13 amino acids. Germline trimming cut 7 bases from V and 5 bases from J; bases unmatched to any gene: 3. The CDR3 protein is CASKTSGTETQYF. In DNA, the CDR3 is TGTGCCAGCAAGACTAGCGGGACTGAGACCCAGTACTTC.

This sequence joins TRBV12-3 or TRBV12-4 and TRBJ1-4, with TRBD1 matching 8 bases. The CDR3 contains 14 residues. V was clipped by 2 bases and J by 11 bases; unmatched bases: 7. Here the CDR3 reads CASSLLGQGAKLFF. The CDR3 nucleotides are TGTGCCAGCAGTTTACTAGGACAGGGAGCGAAACTGTTTTTT.

This clonotype was observed a few times. This rearrangement joins TRBV20-1 to TRBJ1-4; D gene uncertain. Germline V lookup: CDR1 DFQATT, CDR2 SNEGSKA (reference sequence). Trimming removed 4 bases at V and 0 bases at J, with 6 bases between. The CDR3 is made up of 13 amino acids. CDR3 DNA sequence: TGCAGTGCTATACAGTCAACTAATGAAAAACTGTTTTTT. It translates to CSAIQSTNEKLFF.

This chain uses TRBV28 with TRBJ1-2, with unresolved D. CDR3 length: 12 amino acids. V was trimmed by 5 bases and J by 7 bases, leaving 11 bases between them. In germline, CDR1 is MDHEN, CDR2 SYDVKM. This chain's CDR3 is CASSQRLAGYTF. The CDR3 DNA sequence: TGTGCCAGCAGTCAACGATTAGCTGGCTACACCTTC.

A few counts support this clonotype. The chain joins TRBV20-1 to TRBJ2-7; 11 bases are shared with TRBD2. V lost 5 bases to trimming and J lost 3 bases; unmatched junction nucleotides: 6. The germline CDR1 and CDR2 sequences are DFQATT and SNEGSKA (reference sequence). The CDR3 spans 14 residues. The CDR3 DNA follows: TGCAGTGCTTATCCCGGGACTAGCGGCTACGAGCAGTACTTC. As protein: CSAYPGTSGYEQYF.

The rearrangement joins TRBV5-1 to TRBJ2-7; TRBD2 matches at 12 bases. The germline gives CDR1 SGHRS, CDR2 YFSETQ. The CDR3 runs to 14 residues. V was pared by 4 bases and J by 8 bases, with 7 bases of the junction left unmatched. The CDR3 coding sequence is TGCGCCAGCAGCGAGGGACTAGCGGGCATCCAGCAGTACTTC. The encoded protein is CASSEGLAGIQQYF.

This clonotype was observed a single time. This chain links TRBV5-1 with TRBJ2-7; D is undetermined. CDR3 length: 16 residues. CDR1 is SGHRS, CDR2 YFSETQ, per germline. V lost 7 bases, J lost 0 bases, and 20 bases lay in between. The CDR3 protein is CASGVAENSASYEQYF. The CDR3 DNA reads as TGCGCCAGCGGGGTAGCTGAGAACTCCGCCTCCTACGAGCAGTACTTC. Full variable domain (missing parts from reference TRBV5-1 and TRBJ2-7): KAGVTQTPRYLIKTRGQQVTLSCSPISGHRSVSWYQQTPGQGLQFLFEYFSETQRNKGNFPGRFSGRQFSNSRSEMNVSTLELGDSALYLCASGVAENSASYEQYFGPGTRLTVT.

This clonotype was recorded many times. CDR3 DNA: TGTGCCAGCAGTTATCTCACTGAAGCTTTCTTT. Translated: CASSYLTEAFF. This sequence joins TRBV12-3 or TRBV12-4 and TRBJ1-1; no reliable D call. The V end lost 4 bases, the J end lost 4 bases, and 4 bases lay between the germline ends. CDR3 length: 11 residues.

This clonotype was picked up a small number of times. The J gene is TRBJ1-5, the V gene TRBV5-1; D is unclear. The length of the CDR3 is 15 residues. CDR1 is SGHRS, CDR2 YFSETQ, per germline. V was shortened by 0 bases and J by 2 bases, with 9 bases between the two germline ends. CDR3 in DNA: TGCGCCAGCAGCTTGGAAGGTTCGGGCAATCAGCCCCAGCATTTT. This gives the protein CASSLEGSGNQPQHF.

This clonotype turned up a few times. The V gene is TRBV25-1, the J gene TRBJ2-7; D remains ambiguous. Germline CDR1 reads MGHDK; CDR2 reads SYGVNS. V lost 4 bases and J 3 bases, leaving 4 bases between the germline ends. This CDR3 contains 11 residues. This CDR3 reads CASSGNYEQYF. Here the CDR3 DNA reads TGTGCCAGCAGTGGGAACTACGAGCAGTACTTC.

This clonotype has a count of ten or more. The rearrangement uses TRBV6-5 and TRBJ1-3; TRBD1 aligns across 10 bases. This CDR3 contains 17 residues. V lost 0 bases and J lost 2; bases outside the gene matches: 4. The germline gives CDR1 MNHEY, CDR2 SVGAGI. CDR3 sequence: CASSYSGQGVTGNTIYF. CDR3 DNA sequence: TGTGCCAGCAGTTACTCAGGACAGGGGGTTACTGGAAACACCATATATTTT.

This clonotype was seen only a few times. The J gene is TRBJ2-3, the V gene TRBV5-1; D not resolved. The CDR3 extends over 15 amino acids. Germline V gene data show CDR1 as SGHRS and CDR2 as YFSETQ. Trimming left V 0 bases short and J 2 bases short, with 10 bases between. This CDR3 is CASSLAASFTDTQYF. In nucleotides, the CDR3 is TGCGCCAGCAGCTTGGCCGCGAGCTTCACAGATACGCAGTATTTT.